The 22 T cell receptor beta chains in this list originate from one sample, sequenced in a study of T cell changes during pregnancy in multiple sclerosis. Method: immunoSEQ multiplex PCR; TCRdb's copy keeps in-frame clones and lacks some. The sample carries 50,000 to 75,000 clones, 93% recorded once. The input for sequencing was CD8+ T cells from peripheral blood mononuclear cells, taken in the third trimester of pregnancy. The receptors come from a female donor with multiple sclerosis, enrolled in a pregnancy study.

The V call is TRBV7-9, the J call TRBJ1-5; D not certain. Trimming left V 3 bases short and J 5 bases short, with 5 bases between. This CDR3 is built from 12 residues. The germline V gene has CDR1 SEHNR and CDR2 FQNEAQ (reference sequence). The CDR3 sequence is CASSFEDQPQHF. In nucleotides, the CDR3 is TGTGCCAGCAGCTTTGAGGATCAGCCCCAGCATTTT.

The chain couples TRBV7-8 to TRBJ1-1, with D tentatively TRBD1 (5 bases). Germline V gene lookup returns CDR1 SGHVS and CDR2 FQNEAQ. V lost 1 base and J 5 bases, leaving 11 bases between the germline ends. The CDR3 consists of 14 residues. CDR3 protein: CASSLGSGITEAFF. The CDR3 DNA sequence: TGTGCCAGCAGCTTAGGGTCAGGGATAACTGAAGCTTTCTTT.

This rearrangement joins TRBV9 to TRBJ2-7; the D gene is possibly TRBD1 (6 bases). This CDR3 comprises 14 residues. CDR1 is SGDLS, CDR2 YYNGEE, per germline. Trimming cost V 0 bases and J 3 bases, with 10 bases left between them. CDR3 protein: CASSVVGDNYEQYF. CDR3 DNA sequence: TGTGCCAGCAGCGTAGTTGGGGACAACTACGAGCAGTACTTC. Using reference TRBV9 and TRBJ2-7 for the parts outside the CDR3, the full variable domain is DSGVTQTPKHLITATGQRVTLRCSPRSGDLSVYWYQQSLDQGLQFLIQYYNGEERAKGNILERFSAQQFPDLHSELNLSSLELGDSALYFCASSVVGDNYEQYFGPGTRLTVT.

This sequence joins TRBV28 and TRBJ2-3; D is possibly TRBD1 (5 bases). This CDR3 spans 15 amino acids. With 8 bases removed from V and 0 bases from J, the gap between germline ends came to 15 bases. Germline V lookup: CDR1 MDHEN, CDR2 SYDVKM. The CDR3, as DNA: TGTGCCAGCCGGACGGCAGGGTTCAGCACAGATACGCAGTATTTT. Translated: CASRTAGFSTDTQYF.

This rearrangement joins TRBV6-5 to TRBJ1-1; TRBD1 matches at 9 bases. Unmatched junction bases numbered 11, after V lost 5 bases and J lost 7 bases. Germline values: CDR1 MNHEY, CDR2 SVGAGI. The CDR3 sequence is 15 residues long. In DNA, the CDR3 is TGTGCCAGCAGTCAACCGGGACAGGGTGGAGATGAAGCTTTCTTT. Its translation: CASSQPGQGGDEAFF.

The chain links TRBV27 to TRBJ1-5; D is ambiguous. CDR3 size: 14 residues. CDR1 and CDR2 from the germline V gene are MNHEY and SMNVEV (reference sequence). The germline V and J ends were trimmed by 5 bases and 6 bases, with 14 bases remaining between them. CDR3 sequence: CASSPQLSGQPQHF. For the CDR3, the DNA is TGTGCCAGCAGTCCCCAACTCTCCGGTCAGCCCCAGCATTTT.

CDR3 protein: CASSYDTGLNTEAFF. The CDR3 bases are TGTGCCAGCAGTTACGATACAGGGCTGAACACTGAAGCTTTCTTT. The chain carries TRBV6-6 and TRBJ1-1; possibly TRBD1 for D (6 bases). Germline-derived CDR1 and CDR2 are MNHNY and SVGAGI (reference sequence). The germline V and J ends were trimmed by 2 bases and 0 bases, with 10 bases remaining between them. This CDR3 has 15 residues.

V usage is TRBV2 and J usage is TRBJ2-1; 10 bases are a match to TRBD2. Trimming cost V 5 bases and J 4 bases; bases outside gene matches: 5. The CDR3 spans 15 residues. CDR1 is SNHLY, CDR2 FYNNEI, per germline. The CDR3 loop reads CASSPGLAKYNEQFF. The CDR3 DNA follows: TGTGCCAGCAGTCCGGGACTAGCGAAGTACAATGAGCAGTTCTTC.

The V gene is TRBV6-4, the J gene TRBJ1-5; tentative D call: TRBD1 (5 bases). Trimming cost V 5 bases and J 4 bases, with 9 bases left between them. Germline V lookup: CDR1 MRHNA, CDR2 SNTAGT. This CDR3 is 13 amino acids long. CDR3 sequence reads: CASSPGLNQPQHF. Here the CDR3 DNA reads TGTGCCAGCAGTCCGGGACTAAATCAGCCCCAGCATTTT.

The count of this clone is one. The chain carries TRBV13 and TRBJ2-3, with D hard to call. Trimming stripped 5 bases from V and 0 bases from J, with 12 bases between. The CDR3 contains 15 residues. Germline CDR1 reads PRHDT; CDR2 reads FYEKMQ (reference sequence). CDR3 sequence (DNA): TGTGCCAGCAGCCAACGGAGTGCTAGCACAGATACGCAGTATTTT. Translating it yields CASSQRSASTDTQYF.

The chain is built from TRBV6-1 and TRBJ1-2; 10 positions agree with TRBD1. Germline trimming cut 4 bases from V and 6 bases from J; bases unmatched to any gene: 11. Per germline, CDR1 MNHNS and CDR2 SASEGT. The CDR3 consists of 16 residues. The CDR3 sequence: CASSAWDRGRGDGYTF. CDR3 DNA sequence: TGTGCCAGCAGTGCCTGGGACAGGGGAAGAGGGGATGGCTACACCTTC.

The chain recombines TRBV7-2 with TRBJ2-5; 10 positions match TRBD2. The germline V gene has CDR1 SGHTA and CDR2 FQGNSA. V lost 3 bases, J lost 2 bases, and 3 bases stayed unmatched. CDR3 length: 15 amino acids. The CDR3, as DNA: TGTGCCAGCAGCTTTTTACTAGCGGGACAAGAGACCCAGTACTTC. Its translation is CASSFLLAGQETQYF. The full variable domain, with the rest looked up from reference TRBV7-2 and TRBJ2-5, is GAGVSQSPSNKVTEKGKDVELRCDPISGHTALYWYRQSLGQGLEFLIYFQGNSAPDKSGLPSDRFSAERTGGSVSTLTIQRTQQEDSAVYLCASSFLLAGQETQYFGPGTRLLVL.

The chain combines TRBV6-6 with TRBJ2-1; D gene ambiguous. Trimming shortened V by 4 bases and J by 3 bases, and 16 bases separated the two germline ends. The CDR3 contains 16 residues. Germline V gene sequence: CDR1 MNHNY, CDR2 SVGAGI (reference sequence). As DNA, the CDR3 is TGTGCCAGCAGTTCCACCGCAACTCCGTACTACAATGAGCAGTTCTTC. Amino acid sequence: CASSSTATPYYNEQFF.

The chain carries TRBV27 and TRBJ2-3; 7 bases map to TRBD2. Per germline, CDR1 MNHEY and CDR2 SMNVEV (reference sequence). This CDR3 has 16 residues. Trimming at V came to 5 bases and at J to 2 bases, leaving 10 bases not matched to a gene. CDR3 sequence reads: CASSLQPSGFTDTQYF. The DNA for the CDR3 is TGTGCCAGCAGTCTTCAACCTAGCGGCTTCACAGATACGCAGTATTTT.

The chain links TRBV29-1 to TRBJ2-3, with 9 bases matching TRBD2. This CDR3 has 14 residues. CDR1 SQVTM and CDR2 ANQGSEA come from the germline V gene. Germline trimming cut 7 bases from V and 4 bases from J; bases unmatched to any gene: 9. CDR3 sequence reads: CSGGLAGFADTQYF. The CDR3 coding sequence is TGCAGCGGTGGGCTAGCGGGATTTGCAGATACGCAGTATTTT.

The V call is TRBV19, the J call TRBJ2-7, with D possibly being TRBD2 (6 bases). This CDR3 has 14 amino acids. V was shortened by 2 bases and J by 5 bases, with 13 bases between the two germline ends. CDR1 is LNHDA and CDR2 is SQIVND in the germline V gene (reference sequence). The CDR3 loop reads CASSIRLGIHEQYF. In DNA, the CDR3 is TGTGCCAGTAGTATACGACTAGGTATCCACGAGCAGTACTTC. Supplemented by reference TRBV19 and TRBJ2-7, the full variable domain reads DGGITQSPKYLFRKEGQNVTLSCEQNLNHDAMYWYRQDPGQGLRLIYYSQIVNDFQKGDIAEGYSVSREKKESFPLTVTSAQKNPTAFYLCASSIRLGIHEQYFGPGTRLTVT.

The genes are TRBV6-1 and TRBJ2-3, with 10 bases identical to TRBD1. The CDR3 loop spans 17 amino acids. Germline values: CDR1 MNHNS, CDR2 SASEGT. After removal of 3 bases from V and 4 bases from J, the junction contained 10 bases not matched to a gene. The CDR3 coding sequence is TGTGCCAGCAGTGATACCCGGGACAGGGGTTTGGCAGATACGCAGTATTTT. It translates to CASSDTRDRGLADTQYF.

Written as DNA, the CDR3 is TGCAGCGTTGACCACGGGACAGGGTATGGCTACACCTTC. Its translation is CSVDHGTGYGYTF. The chain recombines TRBV29-1 with TRBJ1-2; 9 positions match TRBD1. Looked up from germline, CDR1 is SQVTM and CDR2 is ANQGSEA. CDR3 length: 13 residues. V trimming: 3 bases; J trimming: 5 bases; junction bases outside the gene matches: 4.

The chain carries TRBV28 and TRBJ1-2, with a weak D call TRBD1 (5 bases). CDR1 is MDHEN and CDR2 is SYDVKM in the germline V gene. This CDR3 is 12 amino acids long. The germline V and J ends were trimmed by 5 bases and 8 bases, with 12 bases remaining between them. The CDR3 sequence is CASSPRGTGYTF. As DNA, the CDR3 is TGTGCCAGCAGTCCCCGCGGGACGGGCTACACCTTC.

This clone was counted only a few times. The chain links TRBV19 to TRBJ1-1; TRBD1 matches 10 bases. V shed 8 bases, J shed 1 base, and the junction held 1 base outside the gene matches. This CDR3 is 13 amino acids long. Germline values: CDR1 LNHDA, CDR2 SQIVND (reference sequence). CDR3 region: CASRDRGNTEAFF. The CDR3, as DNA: TGTGCCAGTCGGGACAGGGGGAACACTGAAGCTTTCTTT.

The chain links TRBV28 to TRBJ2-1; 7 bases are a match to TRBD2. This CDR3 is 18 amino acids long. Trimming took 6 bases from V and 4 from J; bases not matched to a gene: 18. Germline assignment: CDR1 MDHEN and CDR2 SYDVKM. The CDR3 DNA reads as TGTGCCAGCAGCACCTCCCGGGGGACCTGGGGGGGGTACAATGAGCAGTTCTTC. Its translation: CASSTSRGTWGGYNEQFF.

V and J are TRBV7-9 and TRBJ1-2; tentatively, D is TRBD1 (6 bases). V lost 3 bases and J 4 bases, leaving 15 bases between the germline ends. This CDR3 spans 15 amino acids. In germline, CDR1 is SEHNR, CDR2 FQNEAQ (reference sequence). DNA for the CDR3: TGTGCCAGCAGCTTGGAGAGGGGGGGATTCTATGGCTACACCTTC. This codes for CASSLERGGFYGYTF.